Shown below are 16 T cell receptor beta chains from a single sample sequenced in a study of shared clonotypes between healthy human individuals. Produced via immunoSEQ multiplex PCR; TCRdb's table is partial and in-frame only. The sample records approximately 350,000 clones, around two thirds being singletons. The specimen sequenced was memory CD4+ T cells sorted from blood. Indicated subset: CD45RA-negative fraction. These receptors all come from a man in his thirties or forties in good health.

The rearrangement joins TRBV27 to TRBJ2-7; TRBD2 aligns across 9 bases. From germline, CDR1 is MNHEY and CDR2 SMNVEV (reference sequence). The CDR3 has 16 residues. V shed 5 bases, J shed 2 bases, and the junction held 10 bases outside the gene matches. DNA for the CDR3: TGTGCCAGCAGTGCCGGGACTAGCTCCTTACCCTACGAGCAGTACTTC. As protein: CASSAGTSSLPYEQYF.

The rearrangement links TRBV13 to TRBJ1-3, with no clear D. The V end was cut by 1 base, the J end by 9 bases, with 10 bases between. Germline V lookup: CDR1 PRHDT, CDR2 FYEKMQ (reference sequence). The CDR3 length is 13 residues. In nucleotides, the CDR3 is TGTGCCAGCAGCTTAGCCGGCATCGGCACCATATATTTT. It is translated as CASSLAGIGTIYF.

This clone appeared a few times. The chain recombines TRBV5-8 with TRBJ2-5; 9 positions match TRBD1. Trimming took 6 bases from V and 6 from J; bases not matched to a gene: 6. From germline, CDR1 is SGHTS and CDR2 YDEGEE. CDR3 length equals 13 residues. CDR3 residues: CASNMDRGQTQYF. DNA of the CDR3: TGTGCCAGCAACATGGACAGGGGTCAGACCCAGTACTTC.

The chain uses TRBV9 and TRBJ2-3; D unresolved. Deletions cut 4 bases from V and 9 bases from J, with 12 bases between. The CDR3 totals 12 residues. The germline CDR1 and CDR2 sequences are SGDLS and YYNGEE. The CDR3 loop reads CASSSIQGTQYF. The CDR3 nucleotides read TGTGCCAGCAGCTCGATTCAAGGGACGCAGTATTTT.

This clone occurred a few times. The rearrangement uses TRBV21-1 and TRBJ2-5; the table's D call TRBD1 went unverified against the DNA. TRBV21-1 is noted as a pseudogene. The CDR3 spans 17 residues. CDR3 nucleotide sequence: TGTGCCAGCAGCAAAGCTGAAAGACAGGGGGTTAGGGAGACCCAGTACTTC. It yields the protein CASSKAERQGVRETQYF.

The CDR3 DNA is TGTGCCAGCTCATCGCTTGGGACAGATACGCAGTATTTT. It codes for CASSSLGTDTQYF. The chain combines TRBV18 with TRBJ2-3, with D unresolved. Germline CDR1 KGHSH, CDR2 LQKENI. V was pared by 5 bases and J by 3 bases, with 9 bases between. CDR3 length: 13 amino acids. Using reference TRBV18 and TRBJ2-3 for the parts outside the CDR3, the full variable domain is NAGVMQNPRHLVRRRGQEARLRCSPMKGHSHVYWYRQLPEEGLKFMVYLQKENIIDESGMPKERFSAEFPKEGPSILRIQQVVRGDSAAYFCASSSLGTDTQYFGPGTRLTVL.

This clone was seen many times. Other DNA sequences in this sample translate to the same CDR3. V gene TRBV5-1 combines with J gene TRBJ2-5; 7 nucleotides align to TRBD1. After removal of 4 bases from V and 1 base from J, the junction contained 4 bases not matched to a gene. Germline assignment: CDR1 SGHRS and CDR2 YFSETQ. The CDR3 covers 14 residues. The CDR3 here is CASSRGTAQETQYF. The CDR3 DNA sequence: TGCGCCAGCAGCCGTGGGACAGCCCAAGAGACCCAGTACTTC.

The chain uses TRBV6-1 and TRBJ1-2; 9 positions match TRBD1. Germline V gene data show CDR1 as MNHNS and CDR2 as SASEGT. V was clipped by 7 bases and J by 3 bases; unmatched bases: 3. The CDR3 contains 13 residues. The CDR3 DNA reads TGTGCCAGCACCCGGGACAGGGACTATGGCTACACCTTC. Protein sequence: CASTRDRDYGYTF.

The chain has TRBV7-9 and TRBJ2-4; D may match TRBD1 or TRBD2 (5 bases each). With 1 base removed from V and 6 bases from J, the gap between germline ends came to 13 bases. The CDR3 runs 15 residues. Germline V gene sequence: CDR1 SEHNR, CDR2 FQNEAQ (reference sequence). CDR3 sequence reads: CASSLGDGWGNIQYF. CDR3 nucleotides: TGTGCCAGCAGCTTAGGGGACGGGTGGGGAAACATTCAGTACTTC.

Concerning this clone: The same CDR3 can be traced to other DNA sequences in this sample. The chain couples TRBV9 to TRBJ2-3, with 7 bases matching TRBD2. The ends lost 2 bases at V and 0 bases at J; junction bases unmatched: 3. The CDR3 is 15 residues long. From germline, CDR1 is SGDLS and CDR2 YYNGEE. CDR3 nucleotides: TGTGCCAGCAGCGTCCGTAGCGGGAGCACAGATACGCAGTATTTT. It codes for CASSVRSGSTDTQYF.

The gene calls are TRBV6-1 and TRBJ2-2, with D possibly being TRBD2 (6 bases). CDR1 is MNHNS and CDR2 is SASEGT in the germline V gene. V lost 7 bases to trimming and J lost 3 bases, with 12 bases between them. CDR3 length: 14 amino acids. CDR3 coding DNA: TGTGCCAGCAAAGGGACTTCGGACACCGGGGAGCTGTTTTTT. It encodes CASKGTSDTGELFF.

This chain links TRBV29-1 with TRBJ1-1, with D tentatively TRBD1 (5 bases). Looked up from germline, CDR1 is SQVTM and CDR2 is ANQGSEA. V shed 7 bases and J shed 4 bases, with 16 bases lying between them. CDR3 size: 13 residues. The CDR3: CSGNDFGGTEAFF. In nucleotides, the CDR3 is TGCAGCGGTAATGATTTTGGGGGCACTGAAGCTTTCTTT.

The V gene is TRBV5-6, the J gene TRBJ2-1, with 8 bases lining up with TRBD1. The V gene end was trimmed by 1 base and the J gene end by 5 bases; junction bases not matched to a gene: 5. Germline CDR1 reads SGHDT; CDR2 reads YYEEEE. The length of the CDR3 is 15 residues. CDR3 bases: TGTGCCAGCAGCTTGATCGGGACAGGTGACAATGAGCAGTTCTTC. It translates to CASSLIGTGDNEQFF.

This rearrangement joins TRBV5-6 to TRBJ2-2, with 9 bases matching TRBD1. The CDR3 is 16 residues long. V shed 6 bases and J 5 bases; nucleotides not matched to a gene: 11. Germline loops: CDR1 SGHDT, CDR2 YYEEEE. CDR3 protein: CASTELGQGRTGELFF. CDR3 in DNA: TGTGCCAGCACCGAATTGGGACAGGGCCGGACCGGGGAGCTGTTTTTT. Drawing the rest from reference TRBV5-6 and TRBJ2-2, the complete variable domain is DAGVTQSPTHLIKTRGQQVTLRCSPKSGHDTVSWYQQALGQGPQFIFQYYEEEERQRGNFPDRFSGHQFPNYSSELNVNALLLGDSALYLCASTELGQGRTGELFFGEGSRLTVL.

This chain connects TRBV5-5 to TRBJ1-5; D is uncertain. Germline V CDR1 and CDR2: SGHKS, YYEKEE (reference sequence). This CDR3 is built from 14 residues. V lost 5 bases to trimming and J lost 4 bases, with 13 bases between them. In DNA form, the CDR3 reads TGTGCCAGCAGTACATTCCAGGATAATCAGCCCCAGCATTTT. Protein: CASSTFQDNQPQHF.

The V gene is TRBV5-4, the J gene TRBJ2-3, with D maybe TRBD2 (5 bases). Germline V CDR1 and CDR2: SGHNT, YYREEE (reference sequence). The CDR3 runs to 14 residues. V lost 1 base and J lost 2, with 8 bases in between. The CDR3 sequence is CASSLYGNTDTQYF. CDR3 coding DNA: TGTGCCAGCAGCTTGTACGGGAACACAGATACGCAGTATTTT. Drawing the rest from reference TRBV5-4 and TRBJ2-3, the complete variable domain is ETGVTQSPTHLIKTRGQQVTLRCSSQSGHNTVSWYQQALGQGPQFIFQYYREEENGRGNFPPRFSGLQFPNYSSELNVNALELDDSALYLCASSLYGNTDTQYFGPGTRLTVL.